The rows below give T cell receptor beta chains drawn from one sample of a study of cytomegalovirus exposure and HLA in healthy donors. Sequenced by immunoSEQ multiplex PCR; TCRdb stores in-frame clones only, minus some. The data contain about 110,000 clones, over 75% of them seen just once; the ten biggest clones take up roughly 3.7%. The sample consisted of PBMCs. The receptors were sampled from a human donor in good health. CDR3s include the opening cysteine and the closing phenylalanine or tryptophan. A D gene is named only where the DNA matches it firmly. Some rows have no size entry. The others give once, few or many, or a class for an expanded clone.

>.|.|TRBV14|TRBJ2-3
CASSQDAVSTYTDTQYF
TGTGCCAGCAGCCAAGATGCGGTATCTACCTACACAGATACGCAGTATTTT
>TRBD1|.|TRBV18|TRBJ2-7
CASSPPGQPYEQYF
TGTGCCAGCTCACCACCGGGACAGCCCTACGAGCAGTACTTC
>.|.|TRBV19|TRBJ1-4
CASNSGDEKLFF
TGTGCCAGTAATAGCGGGGATGAAAAACTGTTTTTT
>.|.|TRBV5-1|TRBJ1-1
CASSLTAGNTEAFF
TGCGCCAGCAGCTTGACCGCCGGGAATACTGAAGCTTTCTTT
>TRBD1|.|TRBV10-3|TRBJ1-5
CAISEDRGYQPQHF
TGTGCCATCAGTGAGGACAGGGGGTATCAGCCCCAGCATTTT
>TRBD1|.|TRBV2|TRBJ1-4
CASSARQGSNEKLFF
TGTGCCAGCAGTGCCCGACAGGGGTCTAATGAAAAACTGTTTTTT
>TRBD2|.|TRBV9|TRBJ2-3
CASSLRGLAGTDTQYF
TGTGCCAGCAGCCTCCGAGGGCTAGCGGGCACAGATACGCAGTATTTT
>TRBD2|.|TRBV4-1|TRBJ2-7
CASSHAATSGSYEQYF
TGCGCCAGCAGCCACGCAGCGACTAGCGGGAGCTACGAGCAGTACTTC
>.|.|TRBV12-5|TRBJ1-5
CASGPGTWGNQPQHF
TGTGCTAGTGGTCCCGGGACTTGGGGCAATCAGCCCCAGCATTTT
>.|.|TRBV5-1|TRBJ2-2
CASSLAIGGTGELFF
TGCGCCAGCAGCTTGGCCATCGGGGGCACCGGGGAGCTGTTTTTT
>TRBD1|.|TRBV4-1|TRBJ2-3
CASSRKDRGKSTDTQYF
TGCGCCAGCAGTCGAAAGGACAGGGGGAAAAGCACAGATACGCAGTATTTT
>TRBD2|once|TRBV14|TRBJ2-3
CASSLAGGADTQYF
TGTGCCAGCAGCCTAGCGGGAGGAGCAGATACGCAGTATTTT
>TRBD1|.|TRBV19|TRBJ1-2
CASTATGTHGYTF
TGTGCCAGTACCGCGACAGGGACCCATGGCTACACCTTC
>TRBD2|.|TRBV6-4|TRBJ2-3
CASSPRAAGADTQYF
TGTGCCAGCAGCCCCAGGGCAGCGGGAGCAGATACGCAGTATTTT
>TRBD1|.|TRBV27|TRBJ1-1
CASSPTGRKIEAFF
TGTGCCAGCAGTCCGACAGGGAGGAAGATTGAAGCTTTCTTT
>.|.|TRBV11-2|TRBJ2-5
CASSLGGVQETQYF
TGTGCCAGCAGCTTAGGGGGGGTCCAAGAGACCCAGTACTTC
>.|once|TRBV18|TRBJ1-1
CASSPQGSNTEAFF
TGTGCCAGCTCACCACAGGGGTCAAACACTGAAGCTTTCTTT
>TRBD2|.|TRBV7-9|TRBJ2-7
CASSHPWTSGNYEQYF
TGTGCCAGCAGCCACCCTTGGACTAGCGGAAACTACGAGCAGTACTTC
>.|.|TRBV6-5|TRBJ2-1
CASSYSTGVTYNEQFF
TGTGCCAGCAGTTACTCGACGGGGGTAACATACAATGAGCAGTTCTTC
>.|.|TRBV2|TRBJ2-5
CASSGVGGEGETQYF
TGTGCCAGCAGTGGAGTAGGGGGGGAGGGAGAGACCCAGTACTTC
>.|.|TRBV5-1|TRBJ2-7
CASSLGWVAASYEQYF
TGCGCCAGCAGTTTGGGATGGGTAGCGGCCTCCTACGAGCAGTACTTC
>TRBD1|once|TRBV19|TRBJ2-7
CASSTRGRGKSYEQYF
TGTGCCAGTAGTACTCGGGGCAGGGGGAAGTCCTACGAGCAGTACTTC
>.|.|TRBV21-1|TRBJ2-1
CASSKSETGVYNEQFF
TGTGCCAGCAGCAAGTCGGAAACAGGTGTCTACAATGAGCAGTTCTTC
>TRBD1|.|TRBV9|TRBJ2-3
CASSVSTGGASDTQYF
TGTGCCAGCAGCGTAAGTACAGGGGGCGCGTCAGATACGCAGTATTTT
>.|.|TRBV6-5|TRBJ1-6
CASSIRQANSPLHF
TGTGCCAGCAGTATTCGACAGGCTAATTCACCCCTCCACTTT
>.|.|TRBV11-3|TRBJ2-5
CASSLGGQLQETQYF
TGTGCCAGCAGCTTAGGGGGGCAGCTCCAAGAGACCCAGTACTTC
>TRBD2|.|TRBV27|TRBJ2-5
CASSRGTSGRETQYF
TGTGCCAGCAGTCGGGGGACTAGCGGAAGGGAGACCCAGTACTTC
>TRBD1|.|TRBV18|TRBJ1-4
CASSPATGAYNEKLFF
TGTGCCAGCTCACCCGCGACAGGGGCCTATAATGAAAAACTGTTTTTT
>.|.|TRBV7-2|TRBJ2-3
CASSLGVLLTDTQYF
TGTGCCAGCAGCTTAGGTGTACTACTCACAGATACGCAGTATTTT
>TRBD2|.|TRBV2|TRBJ2-1
CASSGGSGLASNEQFF
TGTGCCAGCAGTGGAGGCTCGGGACTAGCCTCGAATGAGCAGTTCTTC
>TRBD2|.|TRBV6-6|TRBJ2-1
CASSPSGRANNEQFF
TGTGCCAGCAGTCCCAGCGGGAGGGCCAACAATGAGCAGTTCTTC
>TRBD1|.|TRBV9|TRBJ2-2
CASSARQGLGGELFF
TGTGCCAGCAGTGCTAGACAGGGGCTGGGCGGGGAGCTGTTTTTT
>TRBD1|.|TRBV30|TRBJ2-7
CAWSRTGGIYEQYF
TGTGCCTGGAGTAGGACAGGGGGCATTTACGAGCAGTACTTC
>.|.|TRBV2|TRBJ1-3
CASSVMTGLSGNTIYF
TGTGCCAGCAGTGTAATGACAGGCCTCTCTGGAAACACCATATATTTT
>TRBD1|.|TRBV2|TRBJ1-2
CASSPKGADYYGYTF
TGTGCCAGCAGTCCAAAGGGGGCAGACTACTATGGCTACACCTTC
>.|.|TRBV19|TRBJ1-2
CASTDKTNYGYTF
TGTGCCAGTACCGACAAAACTAACTATGGCTACACCTTC
>.|.|TRBV10-3|TRBJ2-7
CAISELLDNTYEQYF
TGTGCCATCAGTGAGTTACTGGACAACACCTACGAGCAGTACTTC
>TRBD2|.|TRBV10-1|TRBJ2-7
CASSASLAGVHEQYF
TGCGCCAGCAGTGCTTCGCTAGCGGGAGTCCACGAGCAGTACTTC
>.|.|TRBV9|TRBJ1-3
CASSVDSYSGNTIYF
TGTGCCAGCAGCGTAGACTCGTACTCTGGAAACACCATATATTTT
>TRBD1|.|TRBV5-1|TRBJ1-1
CASSFGTGIGNTEAFF
TGCGCCAGCAGCTTTGGGACAGGGATAGGGAACACTGAAGCTTTCTTT
>TRBD1|.|TRBV29-1|TRBJ1-5
CSVRTGTDQPQHF
TGCAGCGTCAGGACAGGCACCGATCAGCCCCAGCATTTT
>.|.|TRBV29-1|TRBJ1-1
CSGRTPLVSTEAFF
TGCAGCGGTAGGACTCCTCTCGTAAGCACTGAAGCTTTCTTT
>.|.|TRBV6-1|TRBJ1-5
CASKYGDQPQHF
TGTGCCAGCAAATACGGGGATCAGCCCCAGCATTTT
>.|few|TRBV10-3|TRBJ2-3
CAISEQGARRVGTQYF
TGTGCCATCAGTGAACAGGGCGCCCGCCGGGTGGGTACGCAGTATTTT
>.|.|TRBV28|TRBJ1-4
CASSLGGTTNEKLFF
TGTGCCAGCAGTTTAGGGGGGACCACTAATGAAAAACTGTTTTTT
>TRBD1|.|TRBV9|TRBJ1-4
CASSTSGQGKEKLFF
TGTGCCAGCAGCACCTCGGGACAGGGGAAAGAAAAACTGTTTTTT
>.|.|TRBV28|TRBJ2-7
CASSEVQWLELKAEQYF
TGTGCCAGCAGTGAAGTCCAGTGGCTAGAGCTAAAGGCCGAGCAGTACTTC
>.|.|TRBV5-4|TRBJ2-1
CASSFGGNEQFF
TGTGCCAGCAGCTTTGGAGGGAATGAGCAGTTCTTC
>.|.|TRBV5-6|TRBJ2-4
CASSPGSAKNIQYF
TGTGCCAGCAGCCCGGGATCGGCCAAAAACATTCAGTACTTC
>TRBD2|few|TRBV2|TRBJ2-7
CASSERDSGRASYEQYF
TGTGCCAGCAGTGAGCGCGATAGCGGGAGGGCTTCCTACGAGCAGTACTTC
>TRBD2|.|TRBV5-4|TRBJ2-2
CASSFGLAGAGELFF
TGTGCCAGCAGTTTTGGACTAGCGGGAGCCGGGGAGCTGTTTTTT
>.|.|TRBV19|TRBJ1-5
CASSIVGHPPNQPQHF
TGTGCCAGTAGTATAGTGGGACACCCTCCCAATCAGCCCCAGCATTTT
>.|.|TRBV2|TRBJ2-7
CASTRDTYEQYF
TGTGCCAGCACCAGGGATACCTACGAGCAGTACTTC
>.|.|TRBV7-9|TRBJ1-2
CASTPGQSSYGYTF
TGTGCCAGCACTCCGGGACAAAGTTCCTATGGCTACACCTTC
>TRBD1|.|TRBV28|TRBJ1-5
CASSYIHSRQGIYQPQHF
TGTGCCAGCAGCTACATCCACTCTAGACAGGGAATTTATCAGCCCCAGCATTTT
>.|.|TRBV18|TRBJ2-2
CASSPQRTDPGELFF
TGTGCCAGCTCACCACAGAGGACAGACCCGGGGGAGCTGTTTTTT
>.|.|TRBV6-5|TRBJ1-1
CASRPTRQAPEAFF
TGTGCCAGCAGACCCACCCGACAGGCCCCTGAAGCTTTCTTT
>.|once|TRBV30|TRBJ1-5
CAWSKGHNQPQHF
TGTGCCTGGAGTAAGGGACACAATCAGCCCCAGCATTTT